This TCR beta chain was obtained from a study of T cells in Graves' hyperthyroidism and ophthalmopathy. Germline CDR1 reads MDHEN; CDR2 reads SYDVKM. With V trimmed by 5 bases and J by 4 bases, 8 bases remained unmatched. This CDR3 is built from 14 residues. Amplification yielded TCR beta CDR3 regions, with RNA transcripts as the source. Primed by the HTBI set, a first-round RT-PCR was run on the TCR CDR3. One entry per CDR3 protein results from TCRdb running MiXCR on the multiplex PCR reads. The repertoire consists of over 350,000 distinct CDR3 sequences, with roughly 15% occurring once and the leading ten covering roughly 13%.

The specimen sequenced was blood. The rearrangement links TRBV28 to TRBJ2-7, with TRBD1 matching over 7 bases. The clonotype originates from a man younger than 35 with Graves' ophthalmopathy. For the CDR3, the DNA is TGTGCCAGCAGTCCCGGGACAGCCATTTACGAGCAGTACTTC. It yields the protein CASSPGTAIYEQYF. Complete variable domain (other parts from reference TRBV28 and TRBJ2-7): DVKVTQSSRYLVKRTGEKVFLECVQDMDHENMFWYRQDPGLGLRLIYFSYDVKMKEKGDIPEGYSVSREKKERFSLILESASTNQTSMYLCASSPGTAIYEQYFGPGTRLTVT.